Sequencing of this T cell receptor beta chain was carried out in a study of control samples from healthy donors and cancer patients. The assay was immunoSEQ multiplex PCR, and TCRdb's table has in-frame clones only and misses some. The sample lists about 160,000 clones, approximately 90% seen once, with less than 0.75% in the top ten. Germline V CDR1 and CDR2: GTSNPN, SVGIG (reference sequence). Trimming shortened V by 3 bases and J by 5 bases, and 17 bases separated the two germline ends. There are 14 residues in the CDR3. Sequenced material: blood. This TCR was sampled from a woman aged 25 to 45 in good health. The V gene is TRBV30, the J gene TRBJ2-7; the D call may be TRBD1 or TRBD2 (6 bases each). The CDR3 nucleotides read TGTGCCTGGAGAGGAGGGGGAGGCCTGAACGAGCAGTACTTC. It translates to CAWRGGGGLNEQYF.